Shown below are 7 T cell receptor beta chains from a single sample sequenced in a study of control samples from healthy donors and cancer patients. Produced via immunoSEQ multiplex PCR; TCRdb's table is partial and in-frame only. Of approximately 24,000 clones in the sample, more than 75% were seen once. Sequencing was performed on PBMCs. These receptors originate from a man in his fifties or sixties with colorectal cancer.

The genes are TRBV6-5 and TRBJ1-2, with D maybe TRBD1 (6 bases). This CDR3 is 13 amino acids long. Deletions cut 7 bases from V and 3 bases from J, with 12 bases between. Germline CDR1 and CDR2: MNHEY and SVGAGI. CDR3 protein: CASTSQGYYGYTF. In DNA form, the CDR3 reads TGTGCCAGCACATCCCAGGGGTACTATGGCTACACCTTC.

The V call is TRBV6-6, the J call TRBJ2-1; the D gene is possibly TRBD2 (7 bases). The CDR3 loop spans 15 amino acids. Deletions cut 5 bases from V and 7 bases from J, with 18 bases between. Germline CDR1 is MNHNY and CDR2 is SVGAGI (reference sequence). The CDR3 here is CASSPRGGPRNEQFF. The CDR3 region has the DNA TGTGCCAGCAGTCCTAGGGGGGGCCCCCGGAATGAGCAGTTCTTC.

In its sample, this clone was seen a few times. The chain links TRBV30 to TRBJ2-2, with D perhaps TRBD1 or TRBD2 (5 bases each). Trimming removed 5 bases at V and 4 bases at J, with 17 bases between. This CDR3 region has 15 residues. Germline CDR1 GTSNPN, CDR2 SVGIG (reference sequence). The CDR3 here is CAWEGDGLGTGELFF. CDR3 in DNA: TGTGCCTGGGAAGGGGACGGCCTAGGCACCGGGGAGCTGTTTTTT.

This sequence joins TRBV25-1 and TRBJ1-2; the match to TRBD1 covers 9 bases. With 8 bases clipped from V and 7 bases from J, the junction kept 11 bases outside the gene matches. This CDR3 region has 14 residues. Per the germline V gene, CDR1 is MGHDK and CDR2 is SYGVNS. Here the CDR3 DNA reads TGTGCCAGCGGCGGGACAGGGCTCGGCCCTGGCTACACCTTC. It encodes CASGGTGLGPGYTF.

This clone turned up a few times. This chain connects TRBV21-1 to TRBJ1-2. TRBV21-1 is deemed a pseudogene. The CDR3 contains 12 residues. This CDR3 is CASSNGESGYTF. The CDR3 nucleotides are TGTGCCAGCAGCAATGGAGAGAGTGGCTACACCTTC.

The CDR3 DNA reads as TGTGCCAGCAGTTCGAGGGGCTCGTCCACTGAAGCTTTCTTT. This gives the protein CASSSRGSSTEAFF. V usage is TRBV6-5 and J usage is TRBJ1-1; possibly TRBD1 for D (5 bases). Looked up from germline, CDR1 is MNHEY and CDR2 is SVGAGI. Trimming stripped 4 bases from V and 4 bases from J, with 13 bases between. This CDR3 is 14 amino acids long.

V and J are TRBV7-9 and TRBJ1-1; 9 bases line up with TRBD1. CDR1 SEHNR and CDR2 FQNEAQ come from the germline V gene (reference sequence). The J segment lost 4 bases and the V segment lost 3 bases, leaving 6 bases of the junction unmatched. The CDR3 is 15 amino acids. CDR3 region: CASSLGQGGVTEAFF. The CDR3 DNA follows: TGTGCCAGCAGCTTGGGACAGGGAGGTGTCACTGAAGCTTTCTTT.